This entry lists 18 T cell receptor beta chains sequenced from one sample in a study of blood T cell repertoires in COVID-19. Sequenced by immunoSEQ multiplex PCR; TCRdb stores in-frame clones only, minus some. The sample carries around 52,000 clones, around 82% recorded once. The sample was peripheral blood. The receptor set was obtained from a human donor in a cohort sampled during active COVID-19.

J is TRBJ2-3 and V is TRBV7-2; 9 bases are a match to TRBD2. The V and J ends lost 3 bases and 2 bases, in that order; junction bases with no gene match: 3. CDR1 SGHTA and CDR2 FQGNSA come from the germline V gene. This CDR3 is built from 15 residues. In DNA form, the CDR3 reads TGTGCCAGCAGCTTTAGCGGGGGAGACACAGATACGCAGTATTTT. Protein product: CASSFSGGDTDTQYF.

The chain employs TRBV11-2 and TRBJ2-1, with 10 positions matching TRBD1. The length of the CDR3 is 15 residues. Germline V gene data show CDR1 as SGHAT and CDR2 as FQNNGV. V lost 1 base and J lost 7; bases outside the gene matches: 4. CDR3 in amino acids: CASSLATGGWNEQFF. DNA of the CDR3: TGTGCCAGCAGCTTAGCGACAGGGGGCTGGAATGAGCAGTTCTTC.

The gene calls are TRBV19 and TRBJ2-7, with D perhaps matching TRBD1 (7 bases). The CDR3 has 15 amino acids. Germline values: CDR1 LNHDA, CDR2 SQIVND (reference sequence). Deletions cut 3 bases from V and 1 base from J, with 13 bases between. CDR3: CASSMEGAESYEQYF. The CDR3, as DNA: TGTGCCAGTAGTATGGAGGGGGCAGAATCCTACGAGCAGTACTTC.

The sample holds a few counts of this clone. CDR3 sequence: CASSSLWTQYF. The CDR3 bases are TGTGCCAGCAGTTCCCTGTGGACCCAGTACTTC. The rearrangement links TRBV6-5 to TRBJ2-5, with D uncertain. Trimming stripped 4 bases from V and 7 bases from J, with 7 bases between. This CDR3 region has 11 residues. Germline CDR1 is MNHEY and CDR2 is SVGAGI.

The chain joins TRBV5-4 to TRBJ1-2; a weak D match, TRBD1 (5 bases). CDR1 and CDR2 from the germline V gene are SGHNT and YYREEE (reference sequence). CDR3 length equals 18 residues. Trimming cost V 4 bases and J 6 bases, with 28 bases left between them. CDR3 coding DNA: TGTGCCAGCAGCCTTGATACGGGGGGAGGGTGGTCGGTGAATGGCTACACCTTC. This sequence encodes CASSLDTGGGWSVNGYTF. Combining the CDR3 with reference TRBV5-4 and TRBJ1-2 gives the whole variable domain ETGVTQSPTHLIKTRGQQVTLRCSSQSGHNTVSWYQQALGQGPQFIFQYYREEENGRGNFPPRFSGLQFPNYSSELNVNALELDDSALYLCASSLDTGGGWSVNGYTFGSGTRLTVV.

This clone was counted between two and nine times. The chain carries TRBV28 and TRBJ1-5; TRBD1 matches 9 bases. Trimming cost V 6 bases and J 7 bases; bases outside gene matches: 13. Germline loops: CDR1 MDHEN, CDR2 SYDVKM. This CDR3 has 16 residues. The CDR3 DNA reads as TGTGCCAGCAGCCCCGGGACAGGGCGATTAAAGCAGCCCCAGCATTTT. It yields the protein CASSPGTGRLKQPQHF.

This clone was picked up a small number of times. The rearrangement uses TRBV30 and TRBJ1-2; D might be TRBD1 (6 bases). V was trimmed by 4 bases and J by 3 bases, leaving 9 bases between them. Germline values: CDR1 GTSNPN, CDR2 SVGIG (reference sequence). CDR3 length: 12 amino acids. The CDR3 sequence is CAWTGVDYGYTF. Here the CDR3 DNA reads TGTGCCTGGACAGGGGTTGACTATGGCTACACCTTC.

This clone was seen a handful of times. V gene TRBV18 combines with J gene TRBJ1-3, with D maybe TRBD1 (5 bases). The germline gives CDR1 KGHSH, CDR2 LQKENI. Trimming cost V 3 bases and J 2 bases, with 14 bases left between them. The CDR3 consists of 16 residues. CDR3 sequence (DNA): TGTGCCAGCTCACCCCAGGGTAGGGCCCCTGGAAACACCATATATTTT. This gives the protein CASSPQGRAPGNTIYF.

The CDR3 nucleotides are TGCGCCAGCAGTCCCTTAAAACCCGGGACAGGGGTAAAAGAGACCCAGTACTTC. Amino acids: CASSPLKPGTGVKETQYF. The chain carries TRBV23-1 and TRBJ2-5, with TRBD1 matching over 10 bases. TRBV23-1 is assigned to the ORF class and has an uncertain function. The CDR3 spans 18 residues. Unmatched junction bases numbered 14, after V lost 4 bases and J lost 3 bases.

The CDR3 protein is CAIFDRANTEAFF. In nucleotides, the CDR3 is TGTGCCATTTTCGACAGGGCTAACACTGAAGCTTTCTTT. The rearrangement uses TRBV10-3 and TRBJ1-1; 7 bases match TRBD1. The germline gives CDR1 ENHRY, CDR2 SYGVKD. This CDR3 has 13 residues. V lost 9 bases and J lost 2; bases outside the gene matches: 6.

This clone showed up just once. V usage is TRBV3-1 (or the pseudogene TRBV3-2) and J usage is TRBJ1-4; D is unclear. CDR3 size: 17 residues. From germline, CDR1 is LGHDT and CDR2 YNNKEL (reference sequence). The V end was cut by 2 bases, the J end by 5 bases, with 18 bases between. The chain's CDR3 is CASSQRGIGGLNEKLFF. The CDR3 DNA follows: TGTGCCAGCAGCCAAAGAGGAATAGGAGGGCTAAATGAAAAACTGTTTTTT.

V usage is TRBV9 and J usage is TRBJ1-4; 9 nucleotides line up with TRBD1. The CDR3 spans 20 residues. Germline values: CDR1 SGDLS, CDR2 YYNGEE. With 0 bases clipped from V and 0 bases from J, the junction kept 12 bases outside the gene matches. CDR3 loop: CASSVDGDRDLKATNEKLFF. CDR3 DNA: TGTGCCAGCAGCGTAGATGGGGACAGGGATCTTAAGGCAACTAATGAAAAACTGTTTTTT.

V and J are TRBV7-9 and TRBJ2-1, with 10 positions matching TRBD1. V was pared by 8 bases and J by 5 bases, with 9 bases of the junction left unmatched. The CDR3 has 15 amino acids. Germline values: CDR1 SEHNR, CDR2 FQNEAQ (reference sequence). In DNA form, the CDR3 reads TGTGCCAGCGGACATGTAGGGACAGGGGACAATGAGCAGTTCTTC. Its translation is CASGHVGTGDNEQFF.

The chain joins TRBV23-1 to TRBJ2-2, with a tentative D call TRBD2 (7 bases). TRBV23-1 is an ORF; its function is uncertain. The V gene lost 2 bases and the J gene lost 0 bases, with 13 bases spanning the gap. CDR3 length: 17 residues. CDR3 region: CASSQRTGGPNTGELFF. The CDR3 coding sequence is TGCGCCAGCAGTCAAAGAACGGGGGGCCCGAACACCGGGGAGCTGTTTTTT.

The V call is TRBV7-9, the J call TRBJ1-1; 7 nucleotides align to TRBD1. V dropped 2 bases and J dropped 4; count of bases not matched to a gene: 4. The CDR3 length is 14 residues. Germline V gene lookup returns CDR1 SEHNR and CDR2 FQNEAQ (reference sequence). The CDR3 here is CASSLQGGSTEAFF. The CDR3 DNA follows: TGTGCCAGCAGCTTACAGGGGGGCAGCACTGAAGCTTTCTTT.

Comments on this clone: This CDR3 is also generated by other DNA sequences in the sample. Here the CDR3 reads CASSQQGAGGNTIYF. In nucleotides, the CDR3 is TGTGCCAGCTCCCAACAGGGGGCAGGTGGAAACACCATATATTTT. The chain carries TRBV18 and TRBJ1-3, with 9 bases matching TRBD1. Germline values: CDR1 KGHSH, CDR2 LQKENI. This CDR3 is built from 15 residues. J gave up 3 bases and V 6 bases, and 6 bases lay outside the gene matches.

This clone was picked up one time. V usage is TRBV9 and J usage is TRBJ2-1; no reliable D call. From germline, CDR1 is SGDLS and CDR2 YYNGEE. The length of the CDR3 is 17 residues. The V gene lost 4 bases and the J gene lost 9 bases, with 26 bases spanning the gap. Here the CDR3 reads CASSPRLRSLAPSEQFF. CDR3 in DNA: TGTGCCAGCAGCCCCCGACTCCGGAGTTTGGCCCCGTCTGAGCAGTTCTTC. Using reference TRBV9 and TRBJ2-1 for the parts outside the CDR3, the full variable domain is DSGVTQTPKHLITATGQRVTLRCSPRSGDLSVYWYQQSLDQGLQFLIQYYNGEERAKGNILERFSAQQFPDLHSELNLSSLELGDSALYFCASSPRLRSLAPSEQFFGPGTRLTVL.

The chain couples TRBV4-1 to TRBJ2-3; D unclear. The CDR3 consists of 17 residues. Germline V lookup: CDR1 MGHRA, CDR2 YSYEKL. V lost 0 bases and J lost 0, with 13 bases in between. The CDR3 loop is CASSQDSVWSSTDTQYF. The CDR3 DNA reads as TGCGCCAGCAGCCAAGATTCGGTCTGGTCTAGCACAGATACGCAGTATTTT.